This T cell receptor (beta chain) was found in a study of OX40 agonist ivuxolimab in advanced cancers. Turning to the study itself: Patients were given ivuxolimab, an antibody that agonizes OX40 (CD134). Study-wide results and limits: What antigens the expanded peripheral T cells recognized was never established. Part of the nonresponder group also had normalized T-cell clonal expansion that was low.

Sequenced by immunoSEQ multiplex PCR; TCRdb stores in-frame clones only, minus some. The profile covers approximately 60,000 clones, with about four fifths appearing a single time and around 30% taken by the ten largest. People who had autoimmune disease history or systemic immunosuppression were excluded. Details on this clone: Antigen specificity is unknown.

The CDR3 spans 15 residues. Germline V gene data show CDR1 as SGHRS and CDR2 as YFSETQ. V gave up 0 bases and J gave up 7 bases, with 14 bases separating them. The source was CD4+ or CD8+ T cells sorted from blood, collected in a trial of the OX40 agonist ivuxolimab. This sequence was found in an adult with an advanced solid tumor such as melanoma, head and neck, liver or kidney cancer. J is TRBJ1-5 and V is TRBV5-1; tentatively, D is TRBD1 (6 bases). The CDR3 region has the DNA TGCGCCAGCAGCTTGGAGGGGGGAAGGGGGCAGCCCCAGCATTTT. The encoded protein is CASSLEGGRGQPQHF.